Each of the 24 T cell receptor beta chains below was sequenced from the same sample in a study of CD8+CD57+ T cells in acquired aplastic anemia. The template for TCR beta VDJ and CDR3 sequence profiling was genomic DNA. TCRdb passed the reads through MiXCR, listing each CDR3 protein once. The repertoire has around 200,000 distinct CDR3 sequences, around 60% of them found once; the top ten carry about 29%. Sequenced sample: sorted CD4+, CD8+, or CD8+CD57+ T cells (not recorded which) from PBMCs. The receptor source for this set is a human donor in good health.

The CDR3 spells CASSVPRTGVSTF. DNA of the CDR3: TGTGCCAGCAGTGTACCCCGGACAGGGGTGTCCACCTTC. The gene calls are TRBV7-3 and TRBJ1-2; the match to TRBD1 covers 9 bases. The CDR3 sequence is 13 residues long. Losses at the gene ends were 6 bases for V and 13 bases for J; bases not matched to a gene: 12. CDR1 is SGHTA, CDR2 FQGTGA, per germline.

The V and J genes are TRBV5-6 and TRBJ1-1; possible D gene TRBD1, 5 bases. V was pared by 4 bases and J by 4 bases, with 11 bases between. Germline assignment: CDR1 SGHDT and CDR2 YYEEEE. This CDR3 comprises 13 residues. The CDR3 nucleotides read TGTGCCAGCAGCGTACAGGAGGTCACTGAAGCTTTCTTT. Translating gives CASSVQEVTEAFF.

The rearrangement joins TRBV18 to TRBJ2-7, with D perhaps matching TRBD2 (6 bases). This CDR3 has 13 amino acids. V lost 3 bases and J lost 0, with 6 bases in between. Germline loops: CDR1 KGHSH, CDR2 LQKENI. The CDR3 loop is CASSPDYSYEQYF. In DNA, the CDR3 is TGTGCCAGCTCACCGGACTACTCCTACGAGCAGTACTTC.

V gene TRBV7-6 combines with J gene TRBJ2-1; unclear D gene. The CDR3 extends over 14 amino acids. Trimming removed 7 bases from V and 1 base from J, with 11 bases in between. Germline CDR1 reads SGHVS; CDR2 reads FNYEAQ. In DNA, the CDR3 is TGTGCCAGCAAACAGTCAGTATCCTACAATGAGCAGTTCTTC. Residues: CASKQSVSYNEQFF.

This chain connects TRBV7-2 to TRBJ1-2; 8 bases align to TRBD1. The length of the CDR3 is 16 residues. The V and J ends lost 3 bases and 8 bases, in that order; junction bases with no gene match: 14. The germline CDR1 and CDR2 sequences are SGHTA and FQGNSA. CDR3 sequence: CASSLGEPDRVWGYTF. CDR3 sequence (DNA): TGTGCCAGCAGCTTGGGCGAACCGGACAGGGTCTGGGGCTACACCTTC.

This chain links TRBV29-1 with TRBJ2-2; TRBD1 might be the D (6 bases). Germline V gives CDR1 SQVTM, CDR2 ANQGSEA. The CDR3 totals 10 residues. V was shortened by 6 bases and J by 8 bases, with 7 bases between the two germline ends. This CDR3 reads CSVGTGELFF. The DNA for the CDR3 is TGCAGCGTAGGGACAGGGGAGCTGTTTTTT.

This clonotype has at least ten counts. This chain uses TRBV29-1 with TRBJ2-5; TRBD2 matches 8 bases. The CDR3 extends over 15 amino acids. CDR1 is SQVTM and CDR2 is ANQGSEA in the germline V gene. J was trimmed by 4 bases and V by 4 bases; bases with no gene match: 11. This chain's CDR3 is CSVAFPERGIETQYF. The CDR3 nucleotides read TGCAGCGTTGCCTTCCCTGAGCGGGGGATAGAGACCCAGTACTTC.

There are many counts of this clonotype. This chain connects TRBV5-1 to TRBJ1-5; D uncertain. Germline V lookup: CDR1 SGHRS, CDR2 YFSETQ. The CDR3 runs to 13 residues. The ends were cut back, 8 bases at V and 1 base at J, with 10 bases in the middle. Written as DNA, the CDR3 is TGCGCCAGTACCGACACCAGCAATCAGCCCCAGCATTTT. Its translation is CASTDTSNQPQHF. Drawing the rest from reference TRBV5-1 and TRBJ1-5, the complete variable domain is KAGVTQTPRYLIKTRGQQVTLSCSPISGHRSVSWYQQTPGQGLQFLFEYFSETQRNKGNFPGRFSGRQFSNSRSEMNVSTLELGDSALYLCASTDTSNQPQHFGDGTRLSIL.

At least ten counts were recorded for this clonotype. The rearrangement uses TRBV19 and TRBJ2-7; 8 bases align to TRBD1. V was clipped by 6 bases and J by 6 bases; unmatched bases: 7. This CDR3 contains 13 residues. Germline values: CDR1 LNHDA, CDR2 SQIVND (reference sequence). CDR3 protein: CASRDREVGEQYF. CDR3 sequence (DNA): TGTGCCAGTAGGGACAGGGAAGTCGGCGAGCAGTACTTC.

V gene TRBV29-1 combines with J gene TRBJ1-5; possibly TRBD1 for D (5 bases). Germline CDR1 is SQVTM and CDR2 is ANQGSEA. V was shortened by 7 bases and J by 2 bases, with 9 bases between the two germline ends. The CDR3 consists of 12 residues. CDR3 protein: CSAGDGNQPQHF. The CDR3 DNA reads TGCAGCGCCGGGGACGGCAATCAGCCCCAGCATTTT. The complete variable domain, with remaining parts taken from reference TRBV29-1 and TRBJ1-5, reads SAVISQKPSRDICQRGTSLTIQCQVDSQVTMMFWYRQQPGQSLTLIATANQGSEATYESGFVIDKFPISRPNLTFSTLTVSNMSPEDSSIYLCSAGDGNQPQHFGDGTRLSIL.

At least ten counts were recorded for this clonotype. The J gene is TRBJ2-1, the V gene TRBV6-5, with D perhaps matching TRBD1 or TRBD2 (5 bases each). Germline CDR1 MNHEY, CDR2 SVGAGI. The CDR3 loop spans 15 amino acids. Trimming pared 7 bases from V and 3 bases from J, leaving 16 bases between. The CDR3 sequence is CASTPPGTDYNEQFF. In nucleotides, the CDR3 is TGTGCCAGCACCCCTCCCGGGACGGACTACAATGAGCAGTTCTTC.

This clonotype was found many times. V and J are TRBV6-6 and TRBJ2-4, with 10 bases matching TRBD1. The CDR3 runs 14 residues. V trimming: 6 bases; J trimming: 7 bases; junction bases outside the gene matches: 6. Germline V lookup: CDR1 MNHNY, CDR2 SVGAGI (reference sequence). CDR3 DNA: TGTGCCAGCAGCCCCGGGACAGGGGTGAACATTCAGTACTTC. Protein: CASSPGTGVNIQYF.

The rearrangement uses TRBV5-8 and TRBJ2-7, with 11 bases identical to TRBD1. V trimming: 5 bases; J trimming: 5 bases; junction bases outside the gene matches: 12. Germline CDR1 reads SGHTS; CDR2 reads YDEGEE. The CDR3 is 16 amino acids. The CDR3 nucleotides read TGTGCCAGCAGTTCTACCGGGACAGGGGGACGGGACGAGCAGTACTTC. Translation: CASSSTGTGGRDEQYF.

This rearrangement joins TRBV12-3 or TRBV12-4 to TRBJ1-6; 7 nucleotides match TRBD1. This CDR3 is 14 amino acids long. With 6 bases clipped from V and 8 bases from J, the junction kept 7 bases outside the gene matches. CDR3 nucleotide sequence: TGTGCCAGCAGCCAAGTGACAGGGTATTCACCCCTCCACTTT. This encodes CASSQVTGYSPLHF.

This clonotype was counted many times. The chain has TRBV7-9 and TRBJ2-7, with a possible D match to TRBD2 (6 bases). CDR3 size: 14 residues. Germline V CDR1 and CDR2: SEHNR, FQNEAQ (reference sequence). Between the trimmed V and J ends, which lost 5 bases and 2 bases, there was a span of 13 bases. In DNA form, the CDR3 reads TGTGCCAGCAGCGGGGGATGGGGGGCCTACGAGCAGTACTTC. It translates to CASSGGWGAYEQYF.

This clonotype was observed once. This chain links TRBV12-5 with TRBJ1-1; D is unresolved. In germline, CDR1 is LGHNT, CDR2 FRNRAP. The CDR3 is 13 residues long. V was shortened by 7 bases and J by 0 bases, with 9 bases between the two germline ends. CDR3 bases: TGTGCTAGTGCCTTCCCGTTGAACACTGAAGCTTTCTTT. The encoded protein is CASAFPLNTEAFF.

This clonotype was seen ten or more times. The chain uses TRBV12-3 or TRBV12-4 and TRBJ1-2; D is unclear. The ends were cut back, 3 bases at V and 6 bases at J, with 5 bases in the middle. The CDR3 totals 11 residues. CDR3 bases: TGTGCCAGCAGTTTTTCTGATGGCTACACCTTC. The encoded protein is CASSFSDGYTF.

The gene calls are TRBV12-3 or TRBV12-4 and TRBJ1-2; 9 bases match TRBD1. J was trimmed by 7 bases and V by 8 bases; bases with no gene match: 5. The CDR3 loop spans 12 amino acids. CDR3 bases: TGTGCCAGCGAGGGACAGGGCGGTGGCTACACCTTC. Encoded protein: CASEGQGGGYTF.

In its sample, this clonotype was seen many times. The chain couples TRBV20-1 to TRBJ1-1; D is undetermined. The CDR3 has 14 amino acids. CDR1 is DFQATT and CDR2 is SNEGSKA in the germline V gene (reference sequence). The V end was cut by 0 bases, the J end by 7 bases, with 15 bases between. CDR3 in DNA: TGCAGTGCTAGAGAAGGAGGGATCGAAAGTGAAGCTTTCTTT. Translating gives CSAREGGIESEAFF.

This clonotype was seen ten or more times. The junction departs from the called germline gene at one end, perhaps through a read error. This CDR3 reads CGLESRYEQYF. CDR3 sequence (DNA): TGCGGACTAGAGTCGCGGTACGAGCAGTACTTC. The chain uses TRBV2 and TRBJ2-7, with TRBD2 identical over 7 bases. The CDR3 has 11 amino acids. The germline CDR1 and CDR2 sequences are SNHLY and FYNNEI.

V is TRBV19 and J is TRBJ2-5; possible D gene TRBD2, 5 bases. Trimming removed 8 bases at V and 1 base at J, with 8 bases between. CDR3 length equals 12 residues. Germline CDR1 is LNHDA and CDR2 is SQIVND (reference sequence). For the CDR3, the DNA is TGTGCCAGTCGGGATTTCCAAGAGACCCAGTACTTC. Residues: CASRDFQETQYF.

The chain carries TRBV7-3 and TRBJ2-3; D gene unclear. The CDR3 is made up of 15 amino acids. V was clipped by 4 bases and J by 3 bases, with 14 bases between them. Germline lookup yields CDR1 SGHTA and CDR2 FQGTGA. The CDR3 DNA reads as TGTGCCAGCAGCTCGGTATCCCCCGGGACAGATACGCAGTATTTT. Its translation: CASSSVSPGTDTQYF.

DNA of the CDR3: TGTGCCAGCAGCCCAAGAGGGGGTTACGAGCAGTACTTC. It is translated as CASSPRGGYEQYF. J is TRBJ2-7 and V is TRBV7-9; tentatively, D is TRBD1 (6 bases). This CDR3 is 13 amino acids long. V was clipped by 5 bases and J by 4 bases, with 12 bases between them. Germline-derived CDR1 and CDR2 are SEHNR and FQNEAQ (reference sequence).

The CDR3 is CASSPDEQGYNNEQYF. CDR3 DNA: TGTGCCAGCAGCCCTGACGAGCAGGGTTACAACAATGAGCAGTACTTC. The chain employs TRBV7-9 and TRBJ2-7, with TRBD1 as a possible D gene (5 bases). CDR1 and CDR2 (germline): SEHNR, FQNEAQ (reference sequence). The V end was cut by 5 bases, the J end by 7 bases, with 24 bases between. This CDR3 spans 16 amino acids.